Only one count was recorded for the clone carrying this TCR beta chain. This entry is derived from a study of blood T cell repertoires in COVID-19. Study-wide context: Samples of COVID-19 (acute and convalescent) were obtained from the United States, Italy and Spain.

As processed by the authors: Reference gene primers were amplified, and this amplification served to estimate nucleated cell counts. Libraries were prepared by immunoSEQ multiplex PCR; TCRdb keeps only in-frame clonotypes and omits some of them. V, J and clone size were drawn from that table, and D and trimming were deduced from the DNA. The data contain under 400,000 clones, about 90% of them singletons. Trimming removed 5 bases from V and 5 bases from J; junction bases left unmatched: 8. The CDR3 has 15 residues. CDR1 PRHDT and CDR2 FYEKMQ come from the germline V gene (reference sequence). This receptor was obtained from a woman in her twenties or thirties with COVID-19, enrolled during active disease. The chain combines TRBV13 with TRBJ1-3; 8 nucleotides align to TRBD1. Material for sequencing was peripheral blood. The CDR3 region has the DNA TGTGCCAGCAGCCCCCCTTGGACAGGGAGAAACACCATATATTTT. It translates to CASSPPWTGRNTIYF.